This T cell receptor (beta chain) was profiled in a study of technical replicates of blood from a handful of donors. Here immunoSEQ multiplex PCR was the method, and the copy in TCRdb shows in-frame clones only, minus some. The data show about 60,000 clones, more than 85% seen once. Trimming at V came to 5 bases and at J to 5 bases, leaving 7 bases not matched to a gene. The CDR3 spans 14 residues. The germline V gene has CDR1 MGHDK and CDR2 SYGVNS. This rearrangement joins TRBV25-1 to TRBJ1-2; 8 nucleotides agree with TRBD1. Sequencing used PBMCs. The receptor was isolated from a human donor in good health. Some clones in this sample may be carry-over from other donors' samples. CDR3 sequence (DNA): TGTGCCAGCAGTCCAGGGACAGGCCGATATGGCTACACCTTC. Translated, it gives CASSPGTGRYGYTF.